This T cell receptor beta chain was found in a study of OX40 agonist ivuxolimab in advanced cancers. In the study overall: The patients received agonistic anti-OX40 (CD134) antibody ivuxolimab.

This clone was detected only once. The CDR3 length is 14 residues. Germline V gene data show CDR1 as SQVTM and CDR2 as ANQGSEA. Trimming stripped 8 bases from V and 6 bases from J, with 22 bases between. Data came from immunoSEQ multiplex PCR; TCRdb stores just in-frame clones and leaves some out. Of about 84,000 clones listed, roughly 84% are singletons. The sampling schedule covered blood at baseline, cycle 4 day 1, and cycle 7 day 1. The starting material was CD4+ or CD8+ T cells sorted from blood, obtained in a trial of the OX40 agonist ivuxolimab. This chain uses TRBV29-1 with TRBJ1-1; no definite D call. The receptor's source is an adult with an advanced solid tumor such as melanoma, head and neck, liver or kidney cancer. The CDR3 here is CSFVAEDGRSEAFF. The CDR3 DNA is TGCAGCTTTGTGGCGGAGGACGGCAGATCTGAAGCTTTCTTT.